Here is one TCR beta chain with its context. The antigen is undetermined. The J segment lost 10 bases and the V segment lost 4 bases, leaving 6 bases of the junction unmatched. Looked up from germline, CDR1 is MDHEN and CDR2 is SYDVKM. The CDR3 has 14 amino acids. PCR employed 60 Vbeta and 13 Jbeta primers. Profiling relied on immunoSEQ multiplex PCR, and the TCRdb table lists in-frame clones only, not all of them. The sample shows about 150,000 clones, around 75% of them seen only once. The record originates from a study of cytomegalovirus exposure and HLA in healthy donors. Broader study findings: Associated with HLA alleles at 0.05 false discovery rate in a later analysis were 16,951 TCR beta sequences.

The sample was PBMCs. V gene TRBV28 combines with J gene TRBJ1-6; TRBD1 agrees at 8 bases. This clonotype originated in a man under 40 in good health and CMV-seronegative. The CDR3 coding sequence is TGTGCCAGCAGTTCATTCACAGGGGGATCACCCCTCCACTTT. This sequence encodes CASSSFTGGSPLHF.